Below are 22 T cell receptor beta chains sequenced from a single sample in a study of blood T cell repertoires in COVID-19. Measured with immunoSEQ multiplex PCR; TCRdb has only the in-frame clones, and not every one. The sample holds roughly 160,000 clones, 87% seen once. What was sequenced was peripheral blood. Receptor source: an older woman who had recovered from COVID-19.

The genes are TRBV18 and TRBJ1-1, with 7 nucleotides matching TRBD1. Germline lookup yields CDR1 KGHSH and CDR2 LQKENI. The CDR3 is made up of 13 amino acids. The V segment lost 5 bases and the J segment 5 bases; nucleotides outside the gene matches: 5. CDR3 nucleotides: TGTGCCAGCTCAACAGGGGAAATGACTGAAGCTTTCTTT. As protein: CASSTGEMTEAFF.

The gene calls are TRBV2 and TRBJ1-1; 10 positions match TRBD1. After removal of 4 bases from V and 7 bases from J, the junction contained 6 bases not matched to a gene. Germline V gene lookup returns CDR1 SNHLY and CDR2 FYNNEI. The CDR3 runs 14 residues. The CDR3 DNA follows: TGTGCCAGCAGTGCGGACAGGGGGTCGGGTGAAGCTTTCTTT. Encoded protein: CASSADRGSGEAFF.

The CDR3 is CASSPRDRVYGYTF. CDR3 DNA sequence: TGTGCCAGCTCACCACGGGACAGGGTCTATGGCTACACCTTC. The rearrangement joins TRBV18 to TRBJ1-2; TRBD1 matches at 9 bases. Germline CDR1 and CDR2: KGHSH and LQKENI. CDR3 size: 14 residues. J was trimmed by 4 bases and V by 1 base; bases with no gene match: 1.

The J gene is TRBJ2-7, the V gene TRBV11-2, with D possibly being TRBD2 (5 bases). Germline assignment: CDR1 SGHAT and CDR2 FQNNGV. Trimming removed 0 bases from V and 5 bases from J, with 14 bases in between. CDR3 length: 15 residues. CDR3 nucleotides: TGTGCCAGCAGCTTAGATGTCCGAGGCGGGCACGAGCAGTACTTC. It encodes CASSLDVRGGHEQYF.

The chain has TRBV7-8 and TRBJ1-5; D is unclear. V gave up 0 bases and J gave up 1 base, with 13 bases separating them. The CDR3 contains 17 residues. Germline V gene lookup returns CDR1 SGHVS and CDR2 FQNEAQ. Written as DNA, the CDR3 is TGTGCCAGCAGCTTAGCCTGGATAGCGGGCAGCAATCAGCCCCAGCATTTT. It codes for CASSLAWIAGSNQPQHF. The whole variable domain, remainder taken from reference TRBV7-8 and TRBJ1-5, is GAGVSQSPRYKVAKRGQDVALRCDPISGHVSLFWYQQALGQGPEFLTYFQNEAQLDKSGLPSDRFFAERPEGSVSTLKIQRTQQEDSAVYLCASSLAWIAGSNQPQHFGDGTRLSIL.

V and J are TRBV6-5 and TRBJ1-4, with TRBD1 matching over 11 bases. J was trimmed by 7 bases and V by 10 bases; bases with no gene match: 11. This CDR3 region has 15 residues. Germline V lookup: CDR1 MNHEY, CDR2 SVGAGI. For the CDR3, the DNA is TGTGCCACTCAGCCCCAAGGGACAGGGGGTGAAAAACTGTTTTTT. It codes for CATQPQGTGGEKLFF.

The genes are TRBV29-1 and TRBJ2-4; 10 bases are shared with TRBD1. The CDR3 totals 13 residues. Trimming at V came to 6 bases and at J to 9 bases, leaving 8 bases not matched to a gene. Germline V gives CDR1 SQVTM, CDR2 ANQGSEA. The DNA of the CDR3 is TGCAGCGTCCTGGGACAGGGGAATAGCATTCAGTACTTC. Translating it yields CSVLGQGNSIQYF.

CDR3 amino acids: CASSPPPGVETQYF. The CDR3 DNA sequence: TGTGCCAGCTCACCACCTCCAGGGGTAGAGACCCAGTACTTC. The genes are TRBV18 and TRBJ2-5, with D perhaps TRBD1 (6 bases). The CDR3 contains 14 residues. Looked up from germline, CDR1 is KGHSH and CDR2 is LQKENI. Trimming removed 0 bases at V and 4 bases at J, with 9 bases between.

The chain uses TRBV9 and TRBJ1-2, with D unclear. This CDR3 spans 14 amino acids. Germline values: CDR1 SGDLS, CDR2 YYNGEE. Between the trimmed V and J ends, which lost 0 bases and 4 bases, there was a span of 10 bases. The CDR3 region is CASSVASMSYGYTF. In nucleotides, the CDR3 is TGTGCCAGCAGCGTAGCTTCAATGAGCTATGGCTACACCTTC.

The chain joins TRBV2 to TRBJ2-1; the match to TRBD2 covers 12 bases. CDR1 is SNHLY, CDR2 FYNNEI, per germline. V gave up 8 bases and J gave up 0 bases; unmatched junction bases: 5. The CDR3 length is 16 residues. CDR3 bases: TGTGCCAGCCGGACTAGCGGGGCGAGCTCCTACAATGAGCAGTTCTTC. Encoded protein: CASRTSGASSYNEQFF.

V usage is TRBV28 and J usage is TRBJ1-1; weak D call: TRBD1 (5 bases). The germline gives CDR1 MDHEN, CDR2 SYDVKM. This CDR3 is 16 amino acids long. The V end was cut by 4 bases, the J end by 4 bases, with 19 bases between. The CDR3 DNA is TGTGCCAGCAGTTCGCCCCTGGGGGGAGAAGGCACTGAAGCTTTCTTT. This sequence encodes CASSSPLGGEGTEAFF.

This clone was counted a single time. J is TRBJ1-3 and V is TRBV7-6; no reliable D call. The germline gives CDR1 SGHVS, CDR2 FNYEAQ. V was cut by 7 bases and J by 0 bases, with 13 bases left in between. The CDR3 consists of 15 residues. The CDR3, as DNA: TGTGCCAGCACGCTGTTTGACTCCTCTGGAAACACCATATATTTT. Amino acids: CASTLFDSSGNTIYF. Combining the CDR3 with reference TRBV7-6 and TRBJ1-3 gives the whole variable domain GAGVSQSPRYKVTKRGQDVALRCDPISGHVSLYWYRQALGQGPEFLTYFNYEAQQDKSGLPNDRFSAERPEGSISTLTIQRTEQRDSAMYRCASTLFDSSGNTIYFGEGSWLTVV.

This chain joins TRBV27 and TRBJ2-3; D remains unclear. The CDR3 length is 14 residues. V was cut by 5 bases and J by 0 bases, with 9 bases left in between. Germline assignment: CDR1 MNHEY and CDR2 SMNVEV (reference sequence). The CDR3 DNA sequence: TGTGCCAGCAGTGGGCCCCTAAGCACAGATACGCAGTATTTT. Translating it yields CASSGPLSTDTQYF.

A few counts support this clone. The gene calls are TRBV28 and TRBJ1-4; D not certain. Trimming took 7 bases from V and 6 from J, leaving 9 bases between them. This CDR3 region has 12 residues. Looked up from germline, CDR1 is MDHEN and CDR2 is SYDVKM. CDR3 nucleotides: TGTGCCAGCAAAGGAGTATATGAAAAACTGTTTTTT. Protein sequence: CASKGVYEKLFF. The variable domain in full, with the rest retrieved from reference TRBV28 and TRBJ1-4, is DVKVTQSSRYLVKRTGEKVFLECVQDMDHENMFWYRQDPGLGLRLIYFSYDVKMKEKGDIPEGYSVSREKKERFSLILESASTNQTSMYLCASKGVYEKLFFGSGTQLSVL.

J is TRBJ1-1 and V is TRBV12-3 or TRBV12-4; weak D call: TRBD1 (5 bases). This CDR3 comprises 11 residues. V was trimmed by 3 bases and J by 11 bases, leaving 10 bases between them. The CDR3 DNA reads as TGTGCCAGCAGTTTGGGGGGGGATGCTTTCTTT. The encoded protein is CASSLGGDAFF.

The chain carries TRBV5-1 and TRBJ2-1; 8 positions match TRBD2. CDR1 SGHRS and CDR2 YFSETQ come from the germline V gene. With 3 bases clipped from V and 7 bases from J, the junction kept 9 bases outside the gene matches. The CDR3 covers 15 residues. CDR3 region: CASSYTSGAPNEQFF. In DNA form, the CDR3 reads TGCGCCAGCAGCTATACTAGCGGTGCACCGAATGAGCAGTTCTTC.

The CDR3 region is CASSQGRLAGRQETQYF. The CDR3 bases are TGCGCCAGCAGCCAAGGGCGACTAGCGGGTAGACAAGAGACCCAGTACTTC. The V gene is TRBV4-1, the J gene TRBJ2-5; 10 bases are shared with TRBD2. The CDR3 contains 17 residues. V dropped 1 base and J dropped 2; count of bases not matched to a gene: 7. The V gene's germline CDR1 is MGHRA and CDR2 YSYEKL.

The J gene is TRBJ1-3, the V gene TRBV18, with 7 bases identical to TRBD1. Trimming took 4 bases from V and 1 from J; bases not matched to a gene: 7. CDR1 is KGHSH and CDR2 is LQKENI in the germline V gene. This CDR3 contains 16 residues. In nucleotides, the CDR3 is TGTGCCAGCTCACAAACGAGGGGGCATTCTGGAAACACCATATATTTT. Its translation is CASSQTRGHSGNTIYF.

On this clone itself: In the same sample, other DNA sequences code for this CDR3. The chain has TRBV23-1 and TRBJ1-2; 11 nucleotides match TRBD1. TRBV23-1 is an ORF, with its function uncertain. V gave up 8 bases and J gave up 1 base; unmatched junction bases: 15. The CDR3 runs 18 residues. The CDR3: CASSHKGRDRGGNYGYTF. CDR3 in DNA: TGCGCCAGCTCACATAAGGGGCGGGACAGGGGGGGTAACTATGGCTACACCTTC.

As DNA, the CDR3 is TGTGCCAGCAGTGCTTCTGACAGGATGTGCAATCAGCCCCAGCATTTT. Its translation is CASSASDRMCNQPQHF. The chain recombines TRBV6-4 with TRBJ1-5; tentatively, D is TRBD1 (6 bases). Germline CDR1 MRHNA, CDR2 SNTAGT. Deletions cut 4 bases from V and 2 bases from J, with 15 bases between. This CDR3 is built from 16 residues.

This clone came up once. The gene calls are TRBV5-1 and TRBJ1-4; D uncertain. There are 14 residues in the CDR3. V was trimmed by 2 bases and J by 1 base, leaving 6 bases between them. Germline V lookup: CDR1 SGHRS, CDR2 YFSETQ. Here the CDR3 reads CASSFAETNEKLFF. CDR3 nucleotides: TGCGCCAGCAGCTTTGCGGAAACTAATGAAAAACTGTTTTTT.

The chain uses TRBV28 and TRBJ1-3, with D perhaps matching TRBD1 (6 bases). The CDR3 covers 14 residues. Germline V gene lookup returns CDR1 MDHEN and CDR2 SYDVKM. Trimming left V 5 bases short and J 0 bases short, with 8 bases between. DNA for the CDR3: TGTGCCAGCAGTAAACAGGGCTCTGGAAACACCATATATTTT. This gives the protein CASSKQGSGNTIYF. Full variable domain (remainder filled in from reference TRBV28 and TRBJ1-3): DVKVTQSSRYLVKRTGEKVFLECVQDMDHENMFWYRQDPGLGLRLIYFSYDVKMKEKGDIPEGYSVSREKKERFSLILESASTNQTSMYLCASSKQGSGNTIYFGEGSWLTVV.